These T cell receptor beta chains were read from a single sample in a study of blood T cell repertoires in COVID-19. The table came from immunoSEQ multiplex PCR; TCRdb's copy has only in-frame clones and leaves some out. The sample shows about 270,000 clones, approximately 89% of them seen only once. Sequenced: peripheral blood. All receptors come from a woman in her 50s with acute or convalescent COVID-19. The CDR3 runs from the conserved cysteine through the conserved F or W. Fields, in order: V gene, D gene, clone size, J gene, CDR3 length, CDR3 protein, CDR3 DNA. D genes are given only for firm matches. The size entry is marked missing in some rows and otherwise reads once, few, many or a size class.

>TRBV18|NA|NA|TRBJ1-3|15
CASSPEDWKGNTIYF
TGTGCCAGCTCACCCGAGGACTGGAAAGGAAACACCATATATTTT
>TRBV9|TRBD1|NA|TRBJ2-1|14
CASSEGQFYNEQFF
TGTGCCAGCAGCGAGGGACAGTTCTACAATGAGCAGTTCTTC
>TRBV24-1|TRBD2|once|TRBJ2-5|17
CATSDWGTGGSRETQYF
TGTGCCACCAGTGACTGGGGGACGGGCGGGAGTCGGGAGACCCAGTACTTC
>TRBV28|NA|few|TRBJ1-2|12
CASSTTGNGYTF
TGTGCCAGCAGTACCACAGGGAATGGCTACACCTTC
>TRBV6-5|TRBD1|NA|TRBJ1-1|13
CASSYNRGTEAFF
TGTGCCAGCAGTTACAACAGGGGCACTGAAGCTTTCTTT
>TRBV9|TRBD1|NA|TRBJ2-2|17
CASSLGQTLSNTGELFF
TGTGCCAGCAGCCTGGGACAGACATTATCTAACACCGGGGAGCTGTTTTTT
>TRBV5-4|NA|NA|TRBJ1-5|13
CASSLEQGQPQHF
TGTGCCAGCAGTCTTGAACAGGGTCAGCCCCAGCATTTT
>TRBV10-3|NA|NA|TRBJ2-2|14
CAMSPQHNTGELFF
TGTGCCATGTCCCCCCAACATAACACCGGGGAGCTGTTTTTT
>TRBV6-5|NA|NA|TRBJ1-3|15
CASIEQGLGVNTIYF
TGTGCCAGCATCGAACAGGGTCTCGGCGTCAACACCATATATTTT
>TRBV5-4|TRBD2|few|TRBJ2-2|16
CASSPGGRSNTGELFF
TGTGCCAGCAGCCCTGGCGGGAGGTCGAACACCGGGGAGCTGTTTTTT
>TRBV29-1|NA|NA|TRBJ2-4|13
CSVEGQGKNIQYF
TGCAGCGTTGAAGGGCAGGGGAAAAACATTCAGTACTTC
>TRBV4-1|TRBD1|NA|TRBJ2-7|15
CASSQVGGQGVEQYF
TGCGCCAGCAGCCAAGTTGGGGGACAGGGTGTCGAGCAGTACTTC
>TRBV30|NA|NA|TRBJ1-2|13
CAWRREGGRGYTF
TGTGCCTGGAGGCGAGAGGGAGGTCGTGGCTACACCTTC
>TRBV4-1|NA|NA|TRBJ1-1|17
CASSRGEVGNTNTEAFF
TGCGCCAGCAGCCGGGGGGAAGTAGGAAACACGAACACTGAAGCTTTCTTT
>TRBV12-3/TRBV12-4|NA|NA|TRBJ1-1|12
CASSFGVTEAFF
TGTGCCAGCAGCTTTGGAGTTACTGAAGCTTTCTTT
>TRBV27|TRBD1|NA|TRBJ1-6|14
CASSLTGDNSPLHF
TGTGCCAGCAGTCTTACAGGGGATAATTCACCCCTCCACTTT
>TRBV7-2|TRBD1|NA|TRBJ1-6|14
CASSLDRGSSPLHF
TGTGCCAGCAGCCTAGACAGGGGAAGTTCACCCCTCCACTTT
>TRBV28|TRBD1|NA|TRBJ2-7|16
CASSLGQGMWSYEQYF
TGTGCCAGCAGCCTTGGACAGGGAATGTGGAGCTACGAGCAGTACTTC
>TRBV7-7|NA|NA|TRBJ2-5|14
CASSLGTAQETQYF
TGTGCCAGCAGCTTAGGGACAGCCCAAGAGACCCAGTACTTC
>TRBV7-9|NA|NA|TRBJ1-1|15
CASSLARTVRTEAFF
TGTGCCAGCAGCTTAGCGAGGACAGTTCGAACTGAAGCTTTCTTT
>TRBV7-2|NA|NA|TRBJ1-2|14
CAATPGSRNYGYTF
TGTGCCGCAACCCCGGGGTCTAGGAACTATGGCTACACCTTC
>TRBV10-1|NA|NA|TRBJ2-7|12
CASRPGVYEQYF
TGCGCCAGCCGTCCGGGGGTCTACGAGCAGTACTTC
>TRBV2|NA|NA|TRBJ2-3|13
CASSVPEGDTQYF
TGTGCCAGCAGTGTTCCGGAGGGGGATACGCAGTATTTT
>TRBV6-6|NA|NA|TRBJ2-1|13
CASSRGLYNEQFF
TGTGCCAGCAGCCGGGGACTCTACAATGAGCAGTTCTTC
>TRBV7-9|NA|few|TRBJ1-4|14
CASSLGHLNEKLFF
TGTGCCAGCAGCCTCGGACACCTTAATGAAAAACTGTTTTTT
>TRBV5-4|NA|NA|TRBJ2-3|14
CASSAATRTDTQYF
TGTGCCAGCAGCGCGGCTACTCGCACAGATACGCAGTATTTT
>TRBV6-2/TRBV6-3|NA|NA|TRBJ1-5|14
CASSYISGREPQHF
TGTGCCAGCAGTTACATTTCAGGTCGAGAGCCCCAGCATTTT
>TRBV10-3|TRBD1|NA|TRBJ1-3|14
CAITPGTGGNTIYF
TGTGCCATCACGCCGGGGACAGGAGGAAACACCATATATTTT
>TRBV7-2|TRBD1|few|TRBJ1-2|14
CASSLAGDRVSYTF
TGTGCCAGCAGCTTAGCCGGGGACAGGGTGAGCTACACCTTC
>TRBV7-2|TRBD1|NA|TRBJ2-1|13
CASSLGVDRGQFF
TGTGCCAGCAGCTTAGGGGTGGACAGGGGACAGTTCTTC
>TRBV4-2|NA|NA|TRBJ2-3|17
CASSQGTGIMGSDTQYF
TGTGCCAGCAGCCAAGGGACCGGGATAATGGGTTCAGATACGCAGTATTTT
>TRBV10-2|TRBD1|NA|TRBJ2-7|13
CASNPGQTYEQYF
TGCGCCAGCAACCCGGGACAGACCTACGAGCAGTACTTC
>TRBV3-1/TRBV3-2|NA|NA|TRBJ2-5|15
CASSPPTGGVETQYF
TGTGCCAGCAGCCCCCCCACAGGGGGGGTGGAGACCCAGTACTTC
>TRBV3-1/TRBV3-2|NA|NA|TRBJ1-5|14
CASSQEIGNQPQHF
TGTGCCAGCAGCCAAGAGATCGGGAATCAGCCCCAGCATTTT
>TRBV24-1|TRBD1|NA|TRBJ2-5|16
CATSDRQGARFETQYF
TGTGCCACCAGTGATCGACAGGGGGCTCGGTTTGAGACCCAGTACTTC
>TRBV27|NA|NA|TRBJ1-2|16
CASSLFARPESYGYTF
TGTGCCAGCAGTTTATTTGCGCGTCCGGAGAGCTATGGCTACACCTTC
>TRBV5-1|TRBD2|NA|TRBJ2-1|16
CASSLGFAGVVNEQFF
TGCGCCAGCAGCTTGGGGTTTGCGGGAGTCGTTAATGAGCAGTTCTTC
>TRBV6-2/TRBV6-3|TRBD1|NA|TRBJ1-1|12
CASSYLGQGTFF
TGTGCCAGCAGTTACCTGGGACAGGGAACTTTCTTT
>TRBV9|NA|NA|TRBJ2-1|17
CASSVYMRGITYNEQFF
TGTGCCAGCAGCGTTTACATGAGAGGTATTACCTACAATGAGCAGTTCTTC
>TRBV19|NA|NA|TRBJ1-3|15
CASSTTSGSGNTIYF
TGTGCCAGTAGTACAACGTCCGGCTCTGGAAACACCATATATTTT
>TRBV11-2|TRBD2|few|TRBJ2-7|16
CASSYGIAGVNYEQYF
TGTGCCAGCAGCTATGGGATAGCGGGAGTAAACTACGAGCAGTACTTC
>TRBV5-6|NA|few|TRBJ1-2|16
CASRRGLHGDGYGYTF
TGTGCCAGCAGGCGGGGGCTGCATGGGGATGGATATGGCTACACCTTC
>TRBV28|TRBD1|NA|TRBJ1-1|14
CASSLQGVETEAFF
TGTGCCAGCAGTTTACAGGGGGTCGAAACTGAAGCTTTCTTT
>TRBV7-2|NA|NA|TRBJ1-5|16
CASSSGRTATVTAQHF
TGTGCCAGCAGCTCAGGGCGGACAGCTACCGTCACGGCCCAGCATTTT
>TRBV18|NA|NA|TRBJ2-5|15
CASSPPGLQKETQYF
TGTGCCAGCTCACCACCGGGACTGCAAAAAGAGACCCAGTACTTC
>TRBV4-1|NA|NA|TRBJ1-5|16
CASSQDPGQRNQPQHF
TGCGCCAGCAGCCAAGACCCGGGACAACGAAATCAGCCCCAGCATTTT
>TRBV7-3|TRBD1|NA|TRBJ2-7|14
CASSSGTGSYEQYF
TGTGCCAGCAGCTCCGGGACAGGCTCCTACGAGCAGTACTTC
>TRBV4-2|NA|NA|TRBJ1-2|15
CASSQDGEGYYGYTF
TGTGCCAGCAGCCAAGATGGCGAGGGATACTATGGCTACACCTTC
>TRBV30|NA|NA|TRBJ1-2|13
CAWNPGSLVLHTF
TGTGCCTGGAATCCGGGAAGCCTCGTGCTCCACACCTTC
>TRBV24-1|NA|NA|TRBJ2-7|16
CATSDSAGGGGYEQYF
TGTGCCACCAGTGATTCTGCCGGAGGGGGCGGATACGAGCAGTACTTC